These 6 T cell receptor beta chains share one sample of origin, sequenced in a study of cytomegalovirus exposure and HLA in healthy donors. It was with 60 Vbeta and 13 Jbeta primers that the PCR ran. Using immunoSEQ multiplex PCR, the repertoire was profiled, and TCRdb retains in-frame clones only, with some absent. The table shows approximately 150,000 clones, with roughly four fifths occurring only once. Sequencing used PBMCs. Receptors were obtained from a man between 18 and 35 years old in good health and CMV-seropositive.

This sequence joins TRBV2 and TRBJ1-5; 8 positions match TRBD1. The CDR3 spans 14 residues. In germline, CDR1 is SNHLY, CDR2 FYNNEI. Trimming removed 5 bases from V and 3 bases from J; junction bases left unmatched: 3. CDR3 sequence reads: CASSTRGPNQPQHF. The CDR3 DNA follows: TGTGCCAGCAGTACCAGGGGGCCCAATCAGCCCCAGCATTTT.

The V and J genes are TRBV5-1 and TRBJ2-1, with a tentative D call TRBD1 (6 bases). CDR3 length equals 13 residues. V lost 5 bases and J lost 4, with 10 bases in between. In germline, CDR1 is SGHRS, CDR2 YFSETQ. The CDR3: CASSPGEYNEQFF. CDR3 nucleotide sequence: TGCGCCAGCAGTCCAGGGGAATACAATGAGCAGTTCTTC.

This sequence joins TRBV6-1 and TRBJ2-3; 10 nucleotides agree with TRBD2. Trimming removed 4 bases from V and 6 bases from J; junction bases left unmatched: 10. The germline CDR1 and CDR2 sequences are MNHNS and SASEGT. The CDR3 is 16 amino acids. As DNA, the CDR3 is TGTGCCAGCAGTGTCTTTCTAGCGGGAGAAACCGATACGCAGTATTTT. Amino acid sequence: CASSVFLAGETDTQYF.

The V gene is TRBV6-5, the J gene TRBJ2-1, with D unclear. Trimming left V 4 bases short and J 6 bases short, with 16 bases between. CDR1 is MNHEY and CDR2 is SVGAGI in the germline V gene. The CDR3 spans 15 residues. As DNA, the CDR3 is TGTGCCAGCAGTTTCATATCGACTGGAACCAATGAGCAGTTCTTC. Translating it yields CASSFISTGTNEQFF.

V gene TRBV9 combines with J gene TRBJ1-2; 8 bases align to TRBD1. Germline assignment: CDR1 SGDLS and CDR2 YYNGEE. CDR3 length: 14 amino acids. V gave up 0 bases and J gave up 8 bases; unmatched junction bases: 6. CDR3 sequence: CASSVARTGSGYTF. The CDR3 DNA reads TGTGCCAGCAGCGTAGCGCGGACAGGGAGCGGCTACACCTTC. Based on the CDR3 plus reference TRBV9 and TRBJ1-2, the full variable domain is DSGVTQTPKHLITATGQRVTLRCSPRSGDLSVYWYQQSLDQGLQFLIQYYNGEERAKGNILERFSAQQFPDLHSELNLSSLELGDSALYFCASSVARTGSGYTFGSGTRLTVV.

This chain uses TRBV19 with TRBJ2-1; D remains unclear. V lost 10 bases and J lost 7, with 11 bases in between. CDR3 length equals 11 residues. Germline lookup yields CDR1 LNHDA and CDR2 SQIVND (reference sequence). CDR3 sequence reads: CATEYLNEQFF. CDR3 nucleotides: TGTGCCACTGAGTACCTTAATGAGCAGTTCTTC.